The rows below give T cell receptor beta chains drawn from one sample of a study of blood T cell repertoires in COVID-19. Sequencing used immunoSEQ multiplex PCR; TCRdb keeps in-frame clones, though not all of them. The sample has approximately 480,000 clones; around 90% are singletons. Source material: PBMCs or T cells enriched from blood (not recorded which). The receptors stem from a woman aged 18-29 years who had recovered from COVID-19. Each CDR3 is given with its conserved first and last residue. Each record gives: D gene, J gene, V gene, clone size, CDR3 DNA, CDR3 protein. A D gene is named only where the DNA matches it firmly. Size values are once, few and many counts, or a class for expanded clones, and some rows have none.

d_call: NA; j_call: TRBJ2-5; v_call: TRBV29-1; clone_size: NA; cdr3_nt: TGCAGCTTCAGGGGTTTCCGGGAGACCCAGTACTTC; cdr3_aa: CSFRGFRETQYF
d_call: TRBD1; j_call: TRBJ1-1; v_call: TRBV28; clone_size: NA; cdr3_nt: TGTGCCAGCAGCCGATCGGACAGGCAGTGGACTGAAGCTTTCTTT; cdr3_aa: CASSRSDRQWTEAFF
d_call: TRBD1; j_call: TRBJ1-6; v_call: TRBV5-1; clone_size: NA; cdr3_nt: TGCGCCAGCAGCTTGGGGGACAGCCTCTCACCCCTCCACTTT; cdr3_aa: CASSLGDSLSPLHF
d_call: TRBD2; j_call: TRBJ2-1; v_call: TRBV19; clone_size: NA; cdr3_nt: TGTGCCAGTAGTACCACTAGCGAGATTTTCTACAATGAGCAGTTCTTC; cdr3_aa: CASSTTSEIFYNEQFF
d_call: TRBD1; j_call: TRBJ1-1; v_call: TRBV15; clone_size: NA; cdr3_nt: TGTGCCACCAGCAGAGATCGAGGGACAGGGACCACTGAAGCTTTCTTT; cdr3_aa: CATSRDRGTGTTEAFF
d_call: NA; j_call: TRBJ1-2; v_call: TRBV5-1; clone_size: NA; cdr3_nt: TGCGCCAGCAGGGACAGCCCGGGGAATGGCTACACCTTC; cdr3_aa: CASRDSPGNGYTF
d_call: NA; j_call: TRBJ1-6; v_call: TRBV5-6; clone_size: NA; cdr3_nt: TGTGCCAGCAGCTTGAGGGCCCACAGGAGCGGGTATAATTCACCCCTCCACTTT; cdr3_aa: CASSLRAHRSGYNSPLHF
d_call: TRBD2; j_call: TRBJ2-1; v_call: TRBV2; clone_size: NA; cdr3_nt: TGTGCCAGCCTAGAGACTAGCGGGAGCTATGAGCAGTTCTTC; cdr3_aa: CASLETSGSYEQFF
d_call: TRBD1; j_call: TRBJ1-6; v_call: TRBV30; clone_size: NA; cdr3_nt: TGTGCCGGTATCCGGGACAGAAATTCACCCCTCCACTTT; cdr3_aa: CAGIRDRNSPLHF
d_call: NA; j_call: TRBJ1-5; v_call: TRBV5-1; clone_size: once; cdr3_nt: TGCGCCAGCAGCTTAGGAGTCAATCAGCCCCAGCATTTT; cdr3_aa: CASSLGVNQPQHF
d_call: TRBD1; j_call: TRBJ1-6; v_call: TRBV28; clone_size: NA; cdr3_nt: TGTGCCAGCAGTTTGTGGCAGGGGGCTGATAATTCACCCCTCCACTTT; cdr3_aa: CASSLWQGADNSPLHF
d_call: NA; j_call: TRBJ1-1; v_call: TRBV10-3; clone_size: NA; cdr3_nt: TGTGCCATCAGTGAGTCTCAGGCTGAAGCTTTCTTT; cdr3_aa: CAISESQAEAFF
d_call: NA; j_call: TRBJ1-6; v_call: TRBV28; clone_size: few; cdr3_nt: TGTGCCAGCTCCCGTGGGCCGGGGGTGGATTCACCCCTCCACTTT; cdr3_aa: CASSRGPGVDSPLHF
d_call: NA; j_call: TRBJ2-3; v_call: TRBV28; clone_size: once; cdr3_nt: TGTGCCAGCAGTTTAGTGGTCGGGGTAGCGACAGATACGCAGTATTTT; cdr3_aa: CASSLVVGVATDTQYF
d_call: TRBD1; j_call: TRBJ1-4; v_call: TRBV18; clone_size: NA; cdr3_nt: TGTGCCAGCTCCCGCGGACAGGGGGACGGTGAAAAACTGTTTTTT; cdr3_aa: CASSRGQGDGEKLFF
d_call: TRBD1; j_call: TRBJ2-7; v_call: TRBV28; clone_size: NA; cdr3_nt: TGTGCCAGCAGTACAGTCCCGGGACAGGGGGCTTCCTACGAGCAGTACTTC; cdr3_aa: CASSTVPGQGASYEQYF
d_call: NA; j_call: TRBJ1-1; v_call: TRBV18; clone_size: NA; cdr3_nt: TGTGCCAGCTCACCCACAGGTAACACTGAAGCTTTCTTT; cdr3_aa: CASSPTGNTEAFF
d_call: TRBD1; j_call: TRBJ1-1; v_call: TRBV6-5; clone_size: NA; cdr3_nt: TGTGCCACCACAACCGGGACAGGGAACACTGAAGCTTTCTTT; cdr3_aa: CATTTGTGNTEAFF
d_call: TRBD1; j_call: TRBJ2-7; v_call: TRBV3-1/TRBV3-2; clone_size: NA; cdr3_nt: TGTGCCAGCAGCCACGCTGACAGGGGGGCAGAGCAGTACTTC; cdr3_aa: CASSHADRGAEQYF
d_call: NA; j_call: TRBJ1-5; v_call: TRBV12-3/TRBV12-4; clone_size: NA; cdr3_nt: TGTGCCAGCAGTTCAGGTAATCAGCCCCAGCATTTT; cdr3_aa: CASSSGNQPQHF
d_call: NA; j_call: TRBJ2-3; v_call: TRBV3-1/TRBV3-2; clone_size: NA; cdr3_nt: TGTGCCAGCAGCCATCCTGAGGACAGAGCAGGACTTAGCACAGATACGCAGTATTTT; cdr3_aa: CASSHPEDRAGLSTDTQYF
d_call: TRBD2; j_call: TRBJ2-3; v_call: TRBV30; clone_size: NA; cdr3_nt: TGTGCCTGGACTCATTCGACTAGCGGGGCGACAGATACGCAGTATTTT; cdr3_aa: CAWTHSTSGATDTQYF
d_call: TRBD1; j_call: TRBJ2-7; v_call: TRBV5-1; clone_size: NA; cdr3_nt: TGCGCCAGCAGCCCCGGGACAGGGGGGTACGAGCAGTACTTC; cdr3_aa: CASSPGTGGYEQYF
d_call: TRBD2; j_call: TRBJ2-5; v_call: TRBV30; clone_size: NA; cdr3_nt: TGTGCCTGGGACCCCACTAGCGGGGGAGAGACCCAGTACTTC; cdr3_aa: CAWDPTSGGETQYF
d_call: TRBD1; j_call: TRBJ1-2; v_call: TRBV9; clone_size: NA; cdr3_nt: TGTGCCAGCAGCGTGACAGGGGGCCATGGCTACACCTTC; cdr3_aa: CASSVTGGHGYTF
d_call: NA; j_call: TRBJ2-7; v_call: TRBV15; clone_size: NA; cdr3_nt: TGTGCCACCAGCAGAGAGGGGGCAGGGACCGCGCTCGAGCAGTACTTC; cdr3_aa: CATSREGAGTALEQYF
d_call: TRBD2; j_call: TRBJ2-1; v_call: TRBV7-3; clone_size: NA; cdr3_nt: TGTGCCAGCAGCCCACAGAGCGGGGGGGCCTACAATGAGCAGTTCTTC; cdr3_aa: CASSPQSGGAYNEQFF
d_call: NA; j_call: TRBJ1-4; v_call: TRBV28; clone_size: NA; cdr3_nt: TGTGCCAGCACCGACAGGATCTTAGGGGAAAAACTGTTTTTT; cdr3_aa: CASTDRILGEKLFF
d_call: NA; j_call: TRBJ1-2; v_call: TRBV6-5; clone_size: NA; cdr3_nt: TGTGCCACCTCCGGCTATGGCTACACCTTC; cdr3_aa: CATSGYGYTF
d_call: TRBD2; j_call: TRBJ2-1; v_call: TRBV7-2; clone_size: NA; cdr3_nt: TGTGCCAGCTCTCCCGCGGGGGGGCGTTATGAGCAGTTCTTC; cdr3_aa: CASSPAGGRYEQFF
d_call: TRBD2; j_call: TRBJ2-7; v_call: TRBV5-6; clone_size: once; cdr3_nt: TGTGCCAGCAGTCGGGGGGGAGACCAGTACTTC; cdr3_aa: CASSRGGDQYF
d_call: TRBD2; j_call: TRBJ2-5; v_call: TRBV5-1; clone_size: NA; cdr3_nt: TGCGCCAGCAGCCGGGGCCTAGCGGGGGGCCGGGTAGAGACCCAGTACTTC; cdr3_aa: CASSRGLAGGRVETQYF
d_call: NA; j_call: TRBJ1-2; v_call: TRBV3-1/TRBV3-2; clone_size: NA; cdr3_nt: TGTGCCAGCAGCCAAGACGCTAACTATGGCTACACCTTC; cdr3_aa: CASSQDANYGYTF
d_call: TRBD1; j_call: TRBJ1-1; v_call: TRBV3-1/TRBV3-2; clone_size: NA; cdr3_nt: TGTGCCAGCAGCCAAGGGCCTACAGGGGGCACTGAAGCTTTCTTT; cdr3_aa: CASSQGPTGGTEAFF
d_call: NA; j_call: TRBJ1-1; v_call: TRBV2; clone_size: NA; cdr3_nt: TGTGCCAGCAGTCGGGAGATACTGAACACTGAAGCTTTCTTT; cdr3_aa: CASSREILNTEAFF
d_call: TRBD1; j_call: TRBJ1-6; v_call: TRBV18; clone_size: NA; cdr3_nt: TGTGCCAGCTCCCTCAGCGGACAGGGGAATTCACCCCTCCACTTT; cdr3_aa: CASSLSGQGNSPLHF
d_call: NA; j_call: TRBJ1-1; v_call: TRBV5-6; clone_size: NA; cdr3_nt: TGTGCCAGCAGCTGGGCGAACACTGAAGCTTTCTTT; cdr3_aa: CASSWANTEAFF
d_call: NA; j_call: TRBJ1-1; v_call: TRBV7-2; clone_size: NA; cdr3_nt: TGTGCCAGCAGCTTAGCGGATTGGAGGAAGGCGGAAGCTTTCTTT; cdr3_aa: CASSLADWRKAEAFF
d_call: NA; j_call: TRBJ2-7; v_call: TRBV30; clone_size: NA; cdr3_nt: TGTGCCTGGAATAGCGGCCGCTCCTACGAGCAGTACTTC; cdr3_aa: CAWNSGRSYEQYF
d_call: NA; j_call: TRBJ1-2; v_call: TRBV11-2; clone_size: NA; cdr3_nt: TGTGCCAGCAGCTTAGACGGTGCTTCCTACTATGGCTACACCTTC; cdr3_aa: CASSLDGASYYGYTF
d_call: TRBD2; j_call: TRBJ2-1; v_call: TRBV5-4; clone_size: NA; cdr3_nt: TGTGCCAGCAGCTCGAACCGGGGGGACTCCTACAATGAGCAGTTCTTC; cdr3_aa: CASSSNRGDSYNEQFF
d_call: TRBD1; j_call: TRBJ1-5; v_call: TRBV28; clone_size: NA; cdr3_nt: TGTGCCAGCAGAGACGGGACAGGGTATCATCAGCCCCAGCATTTT; cdr3_aa: CASRDGTGYHQPQHF
d_call: NA; j_call: TRBJ2-3; v_call: TRBV18; clone_size: NA; cdr3_nt: TGTGCCAGCTCACCGACTAGCACAGATACGCAGTATTTT; cdr3_aa: CASSPTSTDTQYF
d_call: TRBD1; j_call: TRBJ1-5; v_call: TRBV28; clone_size: NA; cdr3_nt: TGTGCCAGCAGTCCTCTCCGGACAGGGCATCAGCCCCAGCATTTT; cdr3_aa: CASSPLRTGHQPQHF
d_call: TRBD2; j_call: TRBJ2-1; v_call: TRBV19; clone_size: once; cdr3_nt: TGTGCCAGTAGTCCGGGACTAGCGGGGATGCTAGAATACTCCTACAATGAGCAGTTCTTC; cdr3_aa: CASSPGLAGMLEYSYNEQFF
d_call: NA; j_call: TRBJ2-1; v_call: TRBV2; clone_size: NA; cdr3_nt: TGTGCCAGCAGGAGGGACTTGTTCAATGAGCAGTTCTTC; cdr3_aa: CASRRDLFNEQFF
d_call: TRBD1; j_call: TRBJ1-2; v_call: TRBV2; clone_size: NA; cdr3_nt: TGTGCCAGCAGGGGGTGGGACAGGGAAGGGAAAGGTAACTATGGCTACACCTTC; cdr3_aa: CASRGWDREGKGNYGYTF
d_call: TRBD2; j_call: TRBJ2-7; v_call: TRBV10-3; clone_size: NA; cdr3_nt: TGTGCCATCAGTTTACTAGCGGGGGGGCTCTACGAGCAGTACTTC; cdr3_aa: CAISLLAGGLYEQYF